This T cell receptor (beta chain) is drawn from a study of shared clonotypes between healthy human individuals. Whole-study results and caveats: The four-donor shared clonotypes exceeded non-shared clonotypes in generation probability, with non-shared ones scoring lower.

With respect to this clone: Antigen unknown.

Several immunoSEQ plates received, in even portions, the genomic DNA of each subset. TCRdb keeps only in-frame clones here, not all; method: immunoSEQ multiplex PCR. The top ten hold over 1% of the sample, which has approximately 1,500,000 clones, roughly 96% seen once. Adult Caucasians living in Nashville, Tennessee made up all of the donors. Subsets obtained from CD4+ cells comprised CD45RA+ naive and CD45RA-negative memory cells. Germline lookup yields CDR1 SGHTA and CDR2 FQGNSA. After removal of 1 base from V and 15 bases from J, the junction contained 11 bases not matched to a gene. The CDR3 length is 14 residues.

Input material: naive CD4+ T cells sorted from blood. Regarding subset: CD45RA+ positively selected. The source of this sequence is a man aged 25 to 40 in good health. This rearrangement joins TRBV7-2 to TRBJ1-4; 7 positions agree with TRBD1. In nucleotides, the CDR3 is TGTGCCAGCAGCTTAGATTTCGGGCAGGGGGGCTTGTTTTTT. It specifies CASSLDFGQGGLFF.